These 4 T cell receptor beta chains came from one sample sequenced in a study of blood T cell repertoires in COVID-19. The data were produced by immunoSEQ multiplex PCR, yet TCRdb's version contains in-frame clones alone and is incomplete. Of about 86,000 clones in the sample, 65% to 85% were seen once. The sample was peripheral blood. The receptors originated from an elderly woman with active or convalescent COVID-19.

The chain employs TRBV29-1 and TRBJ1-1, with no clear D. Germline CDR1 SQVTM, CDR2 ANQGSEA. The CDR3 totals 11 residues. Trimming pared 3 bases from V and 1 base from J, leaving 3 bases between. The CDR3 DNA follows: TGCAGCGTTGACGGGAACACTGAAGCTTTCTTT. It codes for CSVDGNTEAFF.

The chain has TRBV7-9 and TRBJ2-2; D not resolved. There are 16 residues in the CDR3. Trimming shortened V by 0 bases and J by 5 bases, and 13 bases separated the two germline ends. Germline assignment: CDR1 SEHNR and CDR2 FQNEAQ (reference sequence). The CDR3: CASSLALLAVTGELFF. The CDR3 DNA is TGTGCCAGCAGCTTAGCTCTCTTGGCGGTGACCGGGGAGCTGTTTTTT.

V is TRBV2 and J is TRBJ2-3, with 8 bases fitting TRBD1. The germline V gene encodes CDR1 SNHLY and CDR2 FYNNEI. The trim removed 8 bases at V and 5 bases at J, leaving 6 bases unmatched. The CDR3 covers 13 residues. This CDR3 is CASAGQAKDTQYF. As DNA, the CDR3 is TGTGCCAGCGCGGGACAGGCGAAAGATACGCAGTATTTT.

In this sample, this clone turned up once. The CDR3 DNA is TGTGCCAGCAGCTTGTTGTATAATTCCTACAATGAGCAGTTCTTC. Translated: CASSLLYNSYNEQFF. The chain is built from TRBV5-5 and TRBJ2-1, with D unresolved. The CDR3 length is 15 residues. Per germline, CDR1 SGHKS and CDR2 YYEKEE (reference sequence). V gave up 1 base and J gave up 1 base, with 9 bases separating them.